One T cell receptor beta chain is described in this entry. What it binds is unknown. This record comes from a study of radiotherapy plus CTLA-4 blockade in lung cancer. General study results and limits: Together with interferon-beta, which increased in serum after radiation, early dynamic changes in blood T cell clones were reportedly the best predictors of response.

CDR1 is MDHEN and CDR2 is SYDVKM in the germline V gene. V shed 4 bases, J shed 2 bases, and the junction held 8 bases outside the gene matches. The CDR3 contains 15 residues. Receiving focal radiation plus CTLA-4 blockade with ipilimumab were patients who had chemo-refractory metastatic non-small-cell lung cancer. Method: immunoSEQ multiplex PCR; TCRdb's copy keeps in-frame clones and lacks some. The data hold about 95,000 clones, with roughly 80% observed a single time. The chain recombines TRBV28 with TRBJ2-7, with 7 bases that match TRBD1. Sequencing used peripheral blood, obtained from a patient treated with radiotherapy plus ipilimumab. The clonotype was recovered from a human donor with non-small cell lung cancer who had a partial response to radiotherapy plus ipilimumab. CDR3 amino acids: CASSWASQGTYEQYF. In DNA form, the CDR3 reads TGTGCCAGCAGTTGGGCCTCACAGGGGACCTACGAGCAGTACTTC.